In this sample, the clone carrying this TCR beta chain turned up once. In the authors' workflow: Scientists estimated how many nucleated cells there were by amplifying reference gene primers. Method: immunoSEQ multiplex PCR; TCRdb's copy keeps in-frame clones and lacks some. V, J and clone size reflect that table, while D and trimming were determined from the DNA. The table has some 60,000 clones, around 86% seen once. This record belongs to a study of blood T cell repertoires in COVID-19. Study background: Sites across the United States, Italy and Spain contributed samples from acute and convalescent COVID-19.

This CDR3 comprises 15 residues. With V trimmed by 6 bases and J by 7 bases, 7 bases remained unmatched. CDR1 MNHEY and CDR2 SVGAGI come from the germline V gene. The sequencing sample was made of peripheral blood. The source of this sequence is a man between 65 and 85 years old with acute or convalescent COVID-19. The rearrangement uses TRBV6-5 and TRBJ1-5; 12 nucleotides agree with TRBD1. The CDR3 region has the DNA TGTGCCAGCAGGGAGGGACAGGGGGCTTACCAGCCCCAGCATTTT. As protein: CASREGQGAYQPQHF.